This TCR beta chain was recovered during a study of type 1 regulatory T cells. Looking at the study overall: T-allo10 is a Tr1-enriched, alloantigen-specific CD4 T cell product made in vitro.

Remarks on this clonotype: Its target is not known.

The graft donor-derived T-allo10 cells reportedly recognize host alloantigens, are anergic, and suppress alloantigen-specifically. The CDR3 runs 15 residues. Germline loops: CDR1 SNHLY, CDR2 FYNNEI. V lost 6 bases and J 11 bases, leaving 20 bases between the germline ends. TCRdb re-derived calls from the reads in MiXCR, one entry per CDR3 protein. This table has fewer than 25,000 distinct CDR3 sequences, 72% appearing once. This TCR was recovered from a human donor in good health. This chain connects TRBV2 to TRBJ1-6; no clear D. Sequencing used cultured T cells, either the whole culture or a sorted T cell fraction (not recorded which). Noted subset: Tr1-enriched cell product generated in vitro against host alloantigens. The chain's CDR3 is CASRTSSSLNPPLHF. The CDR3 DNA sequence: TGTGCCAGCAGGACCAGCTCTTCACTAAATCCACCCCTCCACTTT.